The sequence of this T cell receptor beta chain was determined in a study of T cells in Graves' hyperthyroidism and ophthalmopathy. Per germline, CDR1 SNHLY and CDR2 FYNNEI. V lost 4 bases to trimming and J lost 8 bases, with 18 bases between them. The CDR3 is 15 amino acids. The investigators amplified TCR beta CDR3 regions from RNA transcripts. First-round RT-PCR of the TCR CDR3 relied on the HTBI primer set. TCRdb called the multiplex PCR reads again in MiXCR, with one record for every CDR3 protein. The sample includes hundreds of thousands of distinct CDR3 sequences, approximately 25% of them seen just once. This clonotype was picked up many times.

The material sequenced was blood. This receptor was obtained from a man in his forties or fifties with Graves' hyperthyroidism. The V and J genes are TRBV2 and TRBJ2-1, with D tentatively TRBD2 (5 bases). In DNA form, the CDR3 reads TGTGCCAGCAGTGCATCGGGTATAGGAGGCTATGAGCAGTTCTTC. Protein sequence: CASSASGIGGYEQFF. Variable domain in full (rest from reference TRBV2 and TRBJ2-1): EPEVTQTPSHQVTQMGQEVILRCVPISNHLYFYWYRQILGQKVEFLVSFYNNEISEKSEIFDDQFSVERPDGSNFTLKIRSTKLEDSAMYFCASSASGIGGYEQFFGPGTRLTVL.